These T cell receptor beta chains were read from a single sample in a study of T-cell memory formation after mild COVID-19. TCRdb re-derived calls from the 5' RACE reads in MiXCR, one entry per CDR3 protein. The sample has about 620,000 distinct CDR3 sequences; roughly 18% are singletons. The sample was PBMCs or a T cell subset sorted from them (not recorded which). The receptors originated from an adult woman who had mild COVID-19 (a few samples of this study predate the infection). Cell type and time point are not known. CDR3s include the opening cysteine and the closing phenylalanine or tryptophan. The D gene is left open where the match is weak. A clone size is listed for some rows: how often the clone was seen (once, few, many), or a class if it is expanded.

j_gene | d_gene | v_gene | abundance | CDR3nt | CDR3aa
TRBJ1-1 | NA | TRBV6-5 | NA | TGTGCCAGCAGAGGACGGGTGAACACTGAAGCTTTCTTT | CASRGRVNTEAFF
TRBJ1-5 | NA | TRBV7-9 | NA | TGTGCCCCGACACGAGGTGGCGGGGGCACTCAGCCCCAGCATTTT | CAPTRGGGGTQPQHF
TRBJ2-1 | NA | TRBV20-1 | few | TGCAGTGCAAACAGACCGGACATCAATGAGCAGTTCTTC | CSANRPDINEQFF
TRBJ2-5 | TRBD2 | TRBV6-1 | few | TGTGCCAGCAGTGCACTAGCGGGAACTAAAGAGACCCAGTACTTC | CASSALAGTKETQYF
TRBJ2-3 | NA | TRBV6-1 | NA | TGTGCCACCTCTGGGAGCTCCGTGGGAAGGGATACGCAGTATTTT | CATSGSSVGRDTQYF
TRBJ2-1 | NA | TRBV6-1 | few | TGTGCCAGCAGTCCCAACCGGGACTTTGCCTACAATGAGCAGTTCTTC | CASSPNRDFAYNEQFF
TRBJ2-7 | NA | TRBV27 | few | TGTGCCAGCAGTTTAAGAGACGCCTACGAGCAGTACTTC | CASSLRDAYEQYF
TRBJ2-7 | NA | TRBV15 | few | TGTGCCACCAGCAGAGATGTAACAGGGGGGGGTGGAGAGCAGTACTTC | CATSRDVTGGGGEQYF
TRBJ1-4 | NA | TRBV2 | few | TGTGCCAGCAGTGTCGAACAGACGAATGAAAAACTGTTTTTT | CASSVEQTNEKLFF
TRBJ2-5 | NA | TRBV5-1 | NA | TGCGCCAGCAGCGGCCTGGAAGACCACCGTAAAGAGACCCAGTACTTC | CASSGLEDHRKETQYF
TRBJ2-1 | TRBD2 | TRBV11-2 | NA | TGTGCCAGCAGCACCATGCAGCGGGGGGGCTTGTCCTACAATGAGCAGTTCTTC | CASSTMQRGGLSYNEQFF
TRBJ1-1 | NA | TRBV25-1 | few | TGTGCCAGCAGTGACCCGGCAGCAGATGGGAACACTGAAGCTTTCTTT | CASSDPAADGNTEAFF
TRBJ1-4 | TRBD1 | TRBV19 | NA | TGTGCCAGTAGCCCGCAGGGGGCCAGTGAAAAACTGTTTTTT | CASSPQGASEKLFF
TRBJ2-1 | NA | TRBV27 | NA | TGTGCCAGCACCGGGCTAGCAAGGGGGAATGAGCAGTTCTTC | CASTGLARGNEQFF
TRBJ1-4 | TRBD1 | TRBV15 | NA | TGTGCCACCAGCAGAGATTGGGGACAGGGTGAAAAACTGTTTTTT | CATSRDWGQGEKLFF
TRBJ2-3 | NA | TRBV23-1 | NA | TGCGCCAGCAGTCAAAGGACAGTAGGAGACCCTAGCACAGATACGCAGTATTTT | CASSQRTVGDPSTDTQYF
TRBJ1-2 | TRBD1 | TRBV5-6 | NA | TGTGCCAGCAGCTTCCCCCGGAGGGGGCTCGGCTACACCTTC | CASSFPRRGLGYTF
TRBJ1-1 | NA | TRBV12-3/TRBV12-4 | NA | TGTGCCAGCACCCGGGCTGCAGGAAACACTGAAGCTTTCTTT | CASTRAAGNTEAFF
TRBJ2-3 | TRBD2 | TRBV7-9 | NA | TGTGCCAGCAGCCATGGACTAGGGGCGGGACCGGATACGCAGTATTTT | CASSHGLGAGPDTQYF
TRBJ2-7 | NA | TRBV7-9 | few | TGTGCCAGCAGCTTGGGCCTGGGGTCCGAGCAGTACTTC | CASSLGLGSEQYF
TRBJ2-1 | TRBD2 | TRBV24-1 | few | TGTGCCACCAGTGCCTGGGAGGGCCTCAATGAGCAGTTCTTC | CATSAWEGLNEQFF
TRBJ2-1 | NA | TRBV6-6 | few | TGTGCCAGCACCCAATACAATGAGCAGTTCTTC | CASTQYNEQFF
TRBJ2-3 | NA | TRBV4-1 | NA | TGCGCCAGCAGCCAAGATATGGCCTATACGCAGTATTTT | CASSQDMAYTQYF
TRBJ1-4 | NA | TRBV7-8 | few | TGTGCCAGCAGCTTGGTCGGGGAATTTGCAACTAATGAAAAACTGTTTTTT | CASSLVGEFATNEKLFF
TRBJ1-3 | TRBD1 | TRBV6-5 | few | TGTGCCAGCAGTTATGAGGGGACAGGGGGCGACTTCTCTGGAAACACCATATATTTT | CASSYEGTGGDFSGNTIYF
TRBJ2-3 | NA | TRBV29-1 | NA | TGCAGCGTTAGGCTAGCGACACATACGCAGTATTTT | CSVRLATHTQYF
TRBJ2-3 | NA | TRBV12-3/TRBV12-4 | NA | TGTGCCAGCGGAAGGGGGGGCGGGGCGCAGTATTTT | CASGRGGGAQYF